This T cell receptor beta chain was sequenced in a study of cytomegalovirus exposure and HLA in healthy donors. The CDR3 loop spans 15 amino acids. V lost 5 bases to trimming and J lost 2 bases, with 15 bases between them. Germline V gene lookup returns CDR1 MDHEN and CDR2 SYDVKM. This clone was seen just once. Sequenced by immunoSEQ multiplex PCR; TCRdb stores in-frame clones only, minus some. The sample holds over 200,000 clones; almost 90% are singletons and the top ten take about 3%. The receptor's source is a woman in her late teens or twenties in good health and CMV-seronegative. The chain couples TRBV28 to TRBJ1-2; tentative D call: TRBD1 (6 bases). The sequenced sample was PBMCs. CDR3 DNA sequence: TGTGCCAGCAGTGATGTATCAGGGGCAAACTATGGCTACACCTTC. It translates to CASSDVSGANYGYTF.